The text below deals with one T cell receptor beta chain. This sample stems from a study of cytomegalovirus exposure and HLA in healthy donors. V lost 6 bases, J lost 5 bases, and 9 bases stayed unmatched. This CDR3 has 14 residues. The germline CDR1 and CDR2 sequences are MDHEN and SYDVKM. The protocol was immunoSEQ multiplex PCR, while the TCRdb copy is restricted to in-frame clones and leaves out a portion. The sample consists of some 270,000 clones, about 86% of them appearing once. The receptor was derived from a woman aged 18-30 years in good health and CMV-seronegative. The material sequenced was PBMCs. The V gene is TRBV28, the J gene TRBJ1-1, with TRBD1 identical over 7 bases. CDR3 sequence (DNA): TGTGCCAGCAGACCCGACAGGGCTCGGACTGAAGCTTTCTTT. It is translated as CASRPDRARTEAFF.